These 18 T cell receptor beta chains originate from one sample sequenced in a study of response to subunit inactivated influenza vaccine. TCRdb reanalysed the RT-PCR reads using MiXCR and keeps one entry per CDR3 protein. The sample has about 190,000 distinct CDR3 sequences; around an eighth are singletons. The sample here was CD8+ T cells sorted from PBMCs, taken 5 days after vaccination. The receptor set was obtained from a man aged 45 to 65 who received an inactivated influenza vaccine.

The chain is built from TRBV12-3 or TRBV12-4 and TRBJ2-7; possibly TRBD2 for D (5 bases). Deletions cut 3 bases from V and 5 bases from J, with 17 bases between. The CDR3 has 15 residues. CDR3 sequence: CASSFLPGIMHEQYF. CDR3 nucleotides: TGTGCCAGCAGTTTCCTTCCCGGGATTATGCACGAGCAGTACTTC.

The chain uses TRBV15 and TRBJ2-5; unclear D gene. The CDR3 is 13 residues long. Germline V lookup: CDR1 LNHNV, CDR2 YYDKDF (reference sequence). V shed 3 bases and J shed 0 bases, with 5 bases lying between them. DNA for the CDR3: TGTGCCACCAGCAGTGAAAACCAAGAGACCCAGTACTTC. Amino acids: CATSSENQETQYF.

This clonotype was recorded a few times. The chain couples TRBV27 to TRBJ2-3; TRBD2 might be the D (5 bases). Per germline, CDR1 MNHEY and CDR2 SMNVEV (reference sequence). V was shortened by 3 bases and J by 4 bases, with 14 bases between the two germline ends. The CDR3 covers 15 residues. In DNA form, the CDR3 reads TGTGCCAGCAGTTTCGGAGGCCCTGGGGCAGATACGCAGTATTTT. This sequence encodes CASSFGGPGADTQYF.

This clonotype turned up a few times. The J gene is TRBJ2-4, the V gene TRBV29-1, with TRBD1 matching 10 bases. This CDR3 contains 19 residues. The ends lost 3 bases at V and 1 base at J; junction bases unmatched: 15. Germline CDR1 and CDR2: SQVTM and ANQGSEA. DNA of the CDR3: TGCAGCGTTGAGGGCATAGACAGGGGGCGTCCCGAGGCCAAAAACATTCAGTACTTC. Residues: CSVEGIDRGRPEAKNIQYF.

This clonotype has just one count. A read error may explain this, as a much larger clone is one base away. The chain has TRBV3-2 and TRBJ1-2; TRBD1 reflects the table's D call only, with no check against the DNA. TRBV3-2 has pseudogene status. The CDR3 runs to 17 residues. CDR3 nucleotides: TGTACCAGCAGTCAAACAGGGGAACTCACATATGAAGTGAGCTACACCTTC. It yields the protein CTSSQTGELTYEVSYTF.

The genes are TRBV30 and TRBJ1-5, with D tentatively TRBD1 (6 bases). Between the trimmed V and J ends, which lost 0 bases and 6 bases, there was a span of 12 bases. The CDR3 spans 14 residues. Germline V gene sequence: CDR1 GTSNPN, CDR2 SVGIG (reference sequence). CDR3 residues: CAWSVQGHGQPQHF. Here the CDR3 DNA reads TGTGCCTGGAGTGTCCAGGGGCATGGTCAGCCCCAGCATTTT.

This clonotype was detected many times. The chain is built from TRBV7-9 and TRBJ2-1, with D unclear. CDR3 size: 13 residues. The V gene lost 1 base and the J gene lost 8 bases, with 9 bases spanning the gap. Germline values: CDR1 SEHNR, CDR2 FQNEAQ (reference sequence). The CDR3 DNA reads as TGTGCCAGCAGCTTAGTAATAGCCCATGAGCAGTTCTTC. Amino acids: CASSLVIAHEQFF.

The chain couples TRBV7-9 to TRBJ2-3, with D perhaps being TRBD1 or TRBD2 (5 bases each). Between the trimmed V and J ends, which lost 3 bases and 2 bases, there was a span of 9 bases. Germline CDR1 reads SEHNR; CDR2 reads FQNEAQ (reference sequence). The CDR3 is 14 residues long. The CDR3 DNA follows: TGTGCCAGCAGCTTCCGGGACCCCACAGATACGCAGTATTTT. Translating it yields CASSFRDPTDTQYF.

This clonotype was observed a handful of times. CDR3 nucleotides: TGCGCCAGCAGCCCGGCGGGGGGGCCGGGCACCGGGGAGCTGTTTTTT. This translates into CASSPAGGPGTGELFF. This chain uses TRBV4-1 with TRBJ2-2; the match to TRBD2 covers 9 bases. The CDR3 consists of 16 residues. From germline, CDR1 is MGHRA and CDR2 YSYEKL. Trimming at V came to 4 bases and at J to 4 bases, leaving 7 bases not matched to a gene.

The rearrangement uses TRBV7-9 and TRBJ2-4, with 7 bases aligning to TRBD2. The germline V gene has CDR1 SEHNR and CDR2 FQNEAQ (reference sequence). The J segment lost 4 bases and the V segment lost 6 bases, leaving 9 bases of the junction unmatched. The CDR3 totals 15 residues. CDR3 in amino acids: CASRDGGTTKNIQYF. DNA for the CDR3: TGTGCCAGCAGGGACGGCGGGACTACTAAAAACATTCAGTACTTC.

The sample holds a few counts of this clonotype. The chain recombines TRBV6-2 or TRBV6-3 with TRBJ2-7; D remains unclear. Germline lookup yields CDR1 MNHEY and CDR2 SVGEGT. There are 15 residues in the CDR3. Trimming took 2 bases from V and 3 from J, leaving 14 bases between them. As DNA, the CDR3 is TGTGCCAGCAGTTACCGTTTTTCAGGAAACTACGAGCAGTACTTC. Encoded protein: CASSYRFSGNYEQYF.

The rearrangement joins TRBV6-2 or TRBV6-3 to TRBJ2-7, with D hard to call. The CDR3 extends over 13 amino acids. Trimming cost V 1 base and J 1 base, with 5 bases left between them. Germline V gives CDR1 MNHEY, CDR2 SVGEGT. The DNA of the CDR3 is TGTGCCAGCAGTTACTTACTTTCCTACGAGCAGTACTTC. Its translation: CASSYLLSYEQYF.

This clonotype turned up a few times. The genes are TRBV7-9 and TRBJ2-1; TRBD1 aligns across 9 bases. J lost 8 bases, V lost 4 bases, and 9 bases had no gene match. CDR1 is SEHNR, CDR2 FQNEAQ, per germline (reference sequence). The CDR3 length is 15 residues. CDR3 sequence: CASSSGTGFFHEQFF. Written as DNA, the CDR3 is TGTGCCAGCAGCTCCGGGACAGGGTTTTTTCATGAGCAGTTCTTC.

This chain links TRBV10-2 with TRBJ2-1, with a tentative D call TRBD2 (5 bases). This CDR3 comprises 14 residues. The germline V gene encodes CDR1 WSHSY and CDR2 SAAADI. The V end lost 2 bases, the J end lost 0 bases, and 5 bases lay between the germline ends. The CDR3 region is CASSEGSSYNEQFF. CDR3 in DNA: TGCGCCAGCAGTGAGGGGAGCTCCTACAATGAGCAGTTCTTC.

The V gene is TRBV6-9, the J gene TRBJ2-1, with 7 positions matching TRBD2. The CDR3 runs to 14 residues. In germline, CDR1 is MNHGY, CDR2 SVAAGI. The ends lost 7 bases at V and 6 bases at J; junction bases unmatched: 9. The CDR3 here is CASTKAGPINEQFF. The CDR3 DNA reads as TGTGCCAGCACTAAAGCGGGGCCCATCAATGAGCAGTTCTTC.

This chain links TRBV28 with TRBJ2-5; D perhaps matches TRBD1 (7 bases). CDR1 is MDHEN and CDR2 is SYDVKM in the germline V gene. This CDR3 is built from 13 residues. V was pared by 6 bases and J by 4 bases, with 12 bases between. The CDR3 nucleotides read TGTGCCAGCAGACACAGGGGAGGAGAGACCCAGTACTTC. It specifies CASRHRGGETQYF.

This clonotype was seen many times. The gene calls are TRBV6-1 and TRBJ2-3; TRBD2 aligns across 8 bases. Looked up from germline, CDR1 is MNHNS and CDR2 is SASEGT. The CDR3 loop spans 14 amino acids. Trimming took 7 bases from V and 6 from J; bases not matched to a gene: 9. CDR3 loop: CASTEWGLEDTQYF. The CDR3 nucleotides read TGTGCCAGCACAGAATGGGGACTAGAGGATACGCAGTATTTT.

This clonotype was observed a single time. The genes are TRBV10-3 and TRBJ2-2; D possibly corresponds to TRBD1 (6 bases). Germline assignment: CDR1 ENHRY and CDR2 SYGVKD. Trimming shortened V by 3 bases and J by 8 bases, and 13 bases separated the two germline ends. This CDR3 has 14 residues. The CDR3, as DNA: TGTGCCATCAGTGACCGGACAGCCCATGGGGAGCTGTTTTTT. It is translated as CAISDRTAHGELFF.